The clone carrying this T cell receptor beta chain was seen repeatedly, ten times or more. The entry originates in a study of human T cells and chemical hapten exposure. Noted time point: healthy volunteer bleed at 2 weeks. The template was total RNA from unfractionated whole blood. TCRdb re-derived calls from the RACE reads in MiXCR, one entry per CDR3 protein. Among roughly 120,000 distinct CDR3 sequences, 9% to 10% were seen once, and the ten largest hold roughly 1.6%. The germline V gene has CDR1 DFQATT and CDR2 SNEGSKA (reference sequence). This CDR3 is 15 amino acids long. The TCR originated in a male donor in good health. Some clones in this sample may be carry-over from other donors' samples. The chain has TRBV20-1 and TRBJ2-1; the D gene could be TRBD1 or TRBD2 (5 bases each). Sequences were obtained from whole blood. CDR3 bases: TGCAGCCCTCTTTCGGGGATGGGACCCTACAATGAGCAGTTCTTC. Encoded protein: CSPLSGMGPYNEQFF.